This T cell receptor beta chain was recorded in a study of human T cells and chemical hapten exposure. The CDR3 consists of 13 residues. Trimming shortened V by 4 bases and J by 4 bases, and 5 bases separated the two germline ends. The germline CDR1 and CDR2 sequences are MNHEY and SVGAGI. The library tagged each cDNA molecule with unique molecular identifiers. TCRdb re-called the 5' RACE reads with MiXCR, one entry per CDR3 protein. The table includes 75,000 or so distinct CDR3 sequences, around a sixth detected once. Unfractionated whole blood served as the source for total RNA extraction. V usage is TRBV6-5 and J usage is TRBJ2-6, with D unresolved. This receptor was taken from a female donor in good health. CDR3 DNA sequence: TGTGCCAGCAGTTCTCTCGGGGCCAACGTCCTGACTTTC. Amino acid sequence: CASSSLGANVLTF.